This T cell receptor (beta chain) was recorded in a study of response to subunit inactivated influenza vaccine. Study-level points and caveats: Few new T cells, the authors suggested, are recruited by each seasonal influenza vaccination.

The CDR3 is made up of 16 amino acids. From germline, CDR1 is LGHNA and CDR2 YSLEER. Losses at the gene ends were 1 base for V and 4 bases for J; bases not matched to a gene: 6. A single record per CDR3 protein comes from TCRdb applying MiXCR to the RT-PCR reads. The sample carries roughly 190,000 distinct CDR3 sequences, approximately 12% recorded once. Only a few counts were recorded for this clonotype. Its antigen is unknown. Separately, the same data were catalogued under a study of T cells expressing NK-cell markers. As reported in that work: In generating TCR beta cDNA, 5'RACE template switching with UMIs was used. Sorted CD3+CD56-NKG2C+, CD3+CD56+NKG2C- and CD3+CD56+NKG2C+ T cells were the source of the TCR beta repertoires. With respect to HCMV, most of the eight sequenced donors were seropositive, and one was seronegative.

The receptor was isolated from a man aged 50 or older who received an inactivated influenza vaccine. The V gene is TRBV4-3, the J gene TRBJ2-3; 9 bases line up with TRBD2. Sequencing was performed on CD8+ T cells sorted from PBMCs, taken roughly 13 days after vaccination. CDR3 residues: CASSQGGGGRADTQYF. The CDR3 nucleotides read TGCGCCAGCAGCCAAGGAGGGGGCGGGAGGGCAGATACGCAGTATTTT.